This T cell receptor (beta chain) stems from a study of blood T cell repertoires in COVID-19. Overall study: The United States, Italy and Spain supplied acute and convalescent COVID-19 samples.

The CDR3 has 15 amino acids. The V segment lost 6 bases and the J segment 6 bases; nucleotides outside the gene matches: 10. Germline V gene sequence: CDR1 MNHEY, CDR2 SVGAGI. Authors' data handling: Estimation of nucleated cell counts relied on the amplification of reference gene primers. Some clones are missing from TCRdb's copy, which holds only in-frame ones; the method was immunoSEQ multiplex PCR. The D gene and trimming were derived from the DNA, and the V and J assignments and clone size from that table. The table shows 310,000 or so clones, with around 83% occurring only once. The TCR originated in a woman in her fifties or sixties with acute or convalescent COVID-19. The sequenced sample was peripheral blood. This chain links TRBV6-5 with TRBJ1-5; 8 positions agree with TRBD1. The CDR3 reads CASSASQGARQPQHF. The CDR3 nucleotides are TGTGCCAGCAGCGCGTCCCAGGGGGCTCGTCAGCCCCAGCATTTT.